These 4 T cell receptor beta chains came from one sample sequenced in a study of T cell changes during pregnancy in multiple sclerosis (dated by TCRdb to the late 2010s). Library prep was done by the immunoSEQ multiplex PCR assay. Imported from immuneACCESS, the table was reduced by TCRdb to in-frame sequences with V and J called. These copies leave out some clones; in studies compared against another copy, an unresolved V gene accounts for under half, and the cause of the remainder is not known. The sample has approximately 40,000 clones on record, approximately 92% of them singletons. The ten largest make up roughly 1.4% of the sample. The sequenced sample was peripheral blood. Receptors were obtained from a female donor with multiple sclerosis, enrolled in a pregnancy study.

This chain connects TRBV9 to TRBJ2-5; 10 bases fit TRBD1. Per germline, CDR1 SGDLS and CDR2 YYNGEE. This CDR3 has 16 residues. The V and J ends lost 0 bases and 4 bases, in that order; junction bases with no gene match: 6. The CDR3 bases are TGTGCCAGCAGCGTAGGGGGGACAGGGGTTGGAGAGACCCAGTACTTC. Its translation: CASSVGGTGVGETQYF.

This clone was seen only once. The gene calls are TRBV5-1 and TRBJ2-3; maybe TRBD2 (5 bases). The length of the CDR3 is 14 residues. Germline V gene lookup returns CDR1 SGHRS and CDR2 YFSETQ. Trimming removed 2 bases from V and 6 bases from J, with 13 bases in between. The DNA of the CDR3 is TGCGCCAGCAGCTTAGCGGAGCCCTCGGATACGCAGTATTTT. Translated, it gives CASSLAEPSDTQYF.

The V call is TRBV10-3, the J call TRBJ1-1; 7 nucleotides align to TRBD1. In germline, CDR1 is ENHRY, CDR2 SYGVKD. The CDR3 runs 15 residues. V shed 3 bases, J shed 6 bases, and the junction held 10 bases outside the gene matches. The CDR3 spells CAISDDHRGSAEAFF. The CDR3 nucleotides read TGTGCCATCAGTGACGACCACAGGGGAAGCGCTGAAGCTTTCTTT.

The V call is TRBV21-1, the J call TRBJ1-1; TRBD1, the table's D call, was not compared with the DNA. TRBV21-1 is a pseudogene segment. This CDR3 has 18 residues. The CDR3 sequence: CASSKRRQGPNFGTEAFF. The CDR3 nucleotides read TGTGCCAGCAGCAAAAGAAGGCAGGGGCCGAATTTCGGCACTGAAGCTTTCTTT.